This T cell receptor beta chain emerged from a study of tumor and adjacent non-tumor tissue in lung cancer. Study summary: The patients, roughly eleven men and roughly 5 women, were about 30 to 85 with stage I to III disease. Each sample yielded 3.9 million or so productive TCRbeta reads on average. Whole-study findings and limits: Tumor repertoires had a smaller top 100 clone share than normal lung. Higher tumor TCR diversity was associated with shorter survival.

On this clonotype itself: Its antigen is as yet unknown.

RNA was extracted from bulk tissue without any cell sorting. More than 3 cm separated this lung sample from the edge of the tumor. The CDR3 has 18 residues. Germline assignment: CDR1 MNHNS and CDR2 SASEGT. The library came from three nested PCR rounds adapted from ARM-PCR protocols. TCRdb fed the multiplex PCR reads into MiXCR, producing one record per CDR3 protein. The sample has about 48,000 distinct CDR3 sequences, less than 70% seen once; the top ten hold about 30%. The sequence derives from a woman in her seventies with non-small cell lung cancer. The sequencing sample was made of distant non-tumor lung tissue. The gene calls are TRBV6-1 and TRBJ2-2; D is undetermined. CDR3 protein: CVRSVSFFSNKNTGELFF. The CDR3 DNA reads TGTGTCAGAAGTGTCTCTTTTTTCTCAAATAAGAACACCGGGGAGCTGTTTTTT.